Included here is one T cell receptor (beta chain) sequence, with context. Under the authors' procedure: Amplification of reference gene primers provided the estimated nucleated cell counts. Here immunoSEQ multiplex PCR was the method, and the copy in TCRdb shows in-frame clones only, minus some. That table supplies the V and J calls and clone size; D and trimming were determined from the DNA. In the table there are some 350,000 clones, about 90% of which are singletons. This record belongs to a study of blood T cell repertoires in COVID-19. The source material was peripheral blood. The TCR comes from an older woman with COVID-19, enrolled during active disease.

In DNA form, the CDR3 reads TGTGCCAGCAGTTACTCTGGCCCCTATGGCTACACCTTC. It is translated as CASSYSGPYGYTF. J is TRBJ1-2 and V is TRBV6-5; D is uncertain. Germline CDR1 reads MNHEY; CDR2 reads SVGAGI. The CDR3 loop spans 13 amino acids. Trimming pared 0 bases from V and 4 bases from J, leaving 6 bases between.